This T cell receptor (beta chain) is drawn from a study of identical twins. The study, taken as a whole, reports: Twins shared beta out-of-frame sequences in excess, but this excess was weaker. Conclusions relied on cross-sectional statistical analysis, not following the same donors.

V was pared by 5 bases and J by 4 bases, with 11 bases between. Germline CDR1 reads LNHDA; CDR2 reads SQIVND (reference sequence). This CDR3 is 13 amino acids long. In regard to this clonotype: Antigen specificity is unknown.

Template switching added a universal primer binding site, and final cDNA carried unique molecular identifiers. TCRdb independently ran MiXCR on the 5' RACE reads; one entry per CDR3 protein. The sample has more than 200,000 distinct CDR3 sequences; around a tenth are singletons. This TCR derives from a woman aged 18-29 years in good health. V and J are TRBV19 and TRBJ1-1; the D is unclear. Sequenced input: memory (CD45RO+) T cells sorted from blood. The CDR3: CASSGKSITEAFF. CDR3 sequence (DNA): TGTGCCAGTAGTGGGAAAAGTATCACTGAAGCTTTCTTT.